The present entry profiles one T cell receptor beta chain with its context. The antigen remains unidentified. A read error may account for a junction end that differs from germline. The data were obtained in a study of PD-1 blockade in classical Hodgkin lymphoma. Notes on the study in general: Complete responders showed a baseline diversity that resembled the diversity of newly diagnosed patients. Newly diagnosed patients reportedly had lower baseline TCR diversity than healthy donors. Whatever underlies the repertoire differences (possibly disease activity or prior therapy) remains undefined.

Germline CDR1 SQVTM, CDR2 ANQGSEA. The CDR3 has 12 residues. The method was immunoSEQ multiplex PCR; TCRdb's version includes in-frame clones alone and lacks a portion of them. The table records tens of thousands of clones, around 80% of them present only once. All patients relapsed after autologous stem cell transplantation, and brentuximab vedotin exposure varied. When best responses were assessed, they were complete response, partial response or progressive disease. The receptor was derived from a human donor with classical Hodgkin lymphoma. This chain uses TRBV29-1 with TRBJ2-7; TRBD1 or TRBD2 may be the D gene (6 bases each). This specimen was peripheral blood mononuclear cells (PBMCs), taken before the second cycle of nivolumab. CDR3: CSVESPGAFLFF. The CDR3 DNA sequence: TGCAGCGTTGAAAGCCCGGGGGCGTTTTTATTTTTC.